This paragraph covers one TCR beta chain sequence. The antigen is undetermined. Its ends do not fully match the called genes, so a read error is possible. Replicate PCRs for sorted subsets used around 190 ng DNA; this equaled tens of thousands of T cell genomes. The data were produced by immunoSEQ multiplex PCR, yet TCRdb's version contains in-frame clones alone and is incomplete. The sample lists around 1.5 million clones, approximately 98% occurring once. A CD45RA-negative memory subset and a CD45RA+ naive subset were separated from the CD4+ cells. These data are taken from a study of shared clonotypes between healthy human individuals. Overall study results and limits: Naive subsets tended to show greater estimated richness than memory subsets.

This CDR3 has 10 residues. Germline V gene lookup returns CDR1 SGHNT and CDR2 YENEEA. The V and J genes are TRBV11-3 and TRBJ1-1; 7 bases fit TRBD1. The sequence was collected from a man aged 30 to 39 in good health. The sequenced sample was naive CD4+ T cells sorted from blood. Subset indicated: CD45RA+ positively selected. The CDR3 region is CASSFEGADF. As DNA, the CDR3 is TGTGCCAGCAGCTTTGAGGGGGCTGATTTT.